This T cell receptor beta chain originates from a study of vaccination and CD4 T cells after COVID-19. V lost 3 bases and J lost 0, with 11 bases in between. Germline V gives CDR1 SNHLY, CDR2 FYNNEI. The CDR3 loop spans 15 amino acids. The Oncomine TCR Beta short-read assay generated sequence data from the DNA of cultured CD4+ T cells. Extraction of genomic DNA was performed on cultured CD4+ T cells. MiXCR was run by TCRdb on the PCR reads, yielding one entry per CDR3 protein. The profile shows over 9,000 distinct CDR3 sequences, 45% to 65% of them singletons. The treatment here: approximately 9-day PBMC culture with coronavirus spike peptide pools or control peptides (ViraFEST assay). Investigators isolated CD4+ T cells by negative selection after roughly eleven days of culture. With respect to this clonotype: The antigen is undetermined.

The clonotype comes from a human donor who had recovered from COVID-19. Sequenced sample: CD4+ T cells from blood, cultured in vitro. The chain uses TRBV2 and TRBJ1-1; D is perhaps TRBD1 (5 bases). DNA of the CDR3: TGTGCCAGCAGTGATTTAAGGGGAATGAACACTGAAGCTTTCTTT. It codes for CASSDLRGMNTEAFF. Based on the CDR3 plus reference TRBV2 and TRBJ1-1, the full variable domain is EPEVTQTPSHQVTQMGQEVILRCVPISNHLYFYWYRQILGQKVEFLVSFYNNEISEKSEIFDDQFSVERPDGSNFTLKIRSTKLEDSAMYFCASSDLRGMNTEAFFGQGTRLTVV.